This entry lists 32 T cell receptor beta chains sequenced from one sample in a study of T cell responses to AZD1222 COVID-19 vaccine. Profiling relied on immunoSEQ multiplex PCR, and the TCRdb table lists in-frame clones only, not all of them. Seen here are almost 95,000 clones, 85% observed once, and the top ten hold more than 3.5%. The sample consisted of peripheral blood, taken 28 days after the second AZD1222 dose. All receptors come from an adult who received the AZD1222 COVID-19 vaccine.

This clone appeared once. The junction departs from the called germline gene at one end, perhaps through a read error. DNA for the CDR3: TGTGCCAGCAGGCCCGGGACAGGGAACCCTGAAGCTTTCTTT. It yields the protein CASRPGTGNPEAFF. The chain combines TRBV2 with TRBJ1-1; 9 bases map to TRBD1. Germline V gives CDR1 SNHLY, CDR2 FYNNEI. The CDR3 has 14 amino acids.

V and J are TRBV10-3 and TRBJ1-1; D possibly corresponds to TRBD1 (5 bases). CDR1 and CDR2 (germline): ENHRY, SYGVKD. There are 13 residues in the CDR3. V was cut by 7 bases and J by 5 bases, with 14 bases left in between. The CDR3 here is CAITGTPETEAFF. CDR3 in DNA: TGTGCCATCACTGGGACGCCAGAGACTGAAGCTTTCTTT.

This clone was seen a few times. V and J are TRBV6-1 and TRBJ1-5; TRBD1 agrees at 7 bases. Germline CDR1 and CDR2: MNHNS and SASEGT. There are 15 residues in the CDR3. Trimming removed 3 bases from V and 2 bases from J; junction bases left unmatched: 4. CDR3 residues: CASSETGYGNQPQHF. The DNA for the CDR3 is TGTGCCAGCAGTGAGACAGGGTACGGCAATCAGCCCCAGCATTTT.

This clone turned up a few times. This same CDR3 is encoded by further DNA sequences in the sample. The chain recombines TRBV5-4 with TRBJ2-7; D possibly uses TRBD1 or TRBD2 (6 bases each). The germline gives CDR1 SGHNT, CDR2 YYREEE (reference sequence). Trimming stripped 2 bases from V and 3 bases from J, with 9 bases between. The CDR3 has 13 amino acids. The CDR3 loop reads CASSLGGNYEQYF. In DNA, the CDR3 is TGTGCCAGCAGCTTAGGGGGGAACTACGAGCAGTACTTC.

The chain has TRBV19 and TRBJ2-1, with 12 bases fitting TRBD2. The CDR3 has 16 amino acids. V lost 6 bases and J lost 10; bases outside the gene matches: 13. CDR1 is LNHDA, CDR2 SQIVND, per germline (reference sequence). This CDR3 is CASRVVSSGRAGEQFF. Written as DNA, the CDR3 is TGTGCCAGTAGAGTAGTCTCTAGCGGGAGGGCCGGGGAGCAGTTCTTC.

The gene calls are TRBV3-1 (or the pseudogene TRBV3-2) and TRBJ1-5; D remains unclear. Per germline, CDR1 LGHDT and CDR2 YNNKEL (reference sequence). CDR3 length: 15 amino acids. Deletions cut 1 base from V and 2 bases from J, with 9 bases between. CDR3 sequence reads: CASSQGWGGNQPQHF. The CDR3 coding sequence is TGTGCCAGCAGCCAAGGTTGGGGTGGCAATCAGCCCCAGCATTTT.

J is TRBJ2-1 and V is TRBV27; 7 positions match TRBD1. CDR3 length: 15 amino acids. The junction had 11 bases not matched to a gene; V was cut back by 6 bases and J by 6 bases. The germline V gene has CDR1 MNHEY and CDR2 SMNVEV (reference sequence). CDR3 protein: CASSGTGVISNEQFF. The CDR3 coding sequence is TGTGCCAGCAGCGGAACAGGGGTTATTAGCAATGAGCAGTTCTTC.

The chain employs TRBV5-1 and TRBJ2-7, with TRBD1 matching 7 bases. This CDR3 has 15 residues. V lost 2 bases to trimming and J lost 3 bases; unmatched junction nucleotides: 8. The germline V gene has CDR1 SGHRS and CDR2 YFSETQ. For the CDR3, the DNA is TGCGCCAGCAGCTTTGGGTTGACAGGGAACTACGAGCAGTACTTC. Translated: CASSFGLTGNYEQYF.

This clone has just one count. This CDR3 reads CASSGRGYGYTF. For the CDR3, the DNA is TGTGCCAGCAGTGGCAGGGGCTATGGCTACACCTTC. The V and J genes are TRBV2 and TRBJ1-2; tentative D call: TRBD1 (6 bases). V was shortened by 4 bases and J by 4 bases, with 7 bases between the two germline ends. Per the germline V gene, CDR1 is SNHLY and CDR2 is FYNNEI. The length of the CDR3 is 12 residues.

The chain uses TRBV19 and TRBJ2-6; D uncertain. Trimming removed 11 bases from V and 0 bases from J, with 8 bases in between. CDR1 and CDR2 (germline): LNHDA, SQIVND (reference sequence). This CDR3 has 13 amino acids. CDR3 residues: CACRSSGANVLTF. The CDR3 nucleotides are TGTGCCTGTCGGAGCTCTGGGGCCAACGTCCTGACTTTC.

This chain uses TRBV4-2 with TRBJ1-1; no clear D gene. V dropped 0 bases and J dropped 4 bases, with 12 bases sitting between them. CDR3 size: 15 residues. Germline loops: CDR1 LGHNA, CDR2 YNFKEQ. The CDR3 DNA reads as TGTGCCAGCAGCCAAGAGCCAGATAGGAGCACTGAAGCTTTCTTT. Translation gives CASSQEPDRSTEAFF.

Of note for this clone: Other DNA sequences within the sample encode an identical CDR3. V usage is TRBV11-3 and J usage is TRBJ2-6; 7 nucleotides agree with TRBD1. Germline trimming cut 5 bases from V and 0 bases from J; bases unmatched to any gene: 1. The CDR3 runs to 15 residues. Per germline, CDR1 SGHNT and CDR2 YENEEA. The CDR3 protein is CASSRDSSGANVLTF. CDR3 DNA sequence: TGTGCCAGCAGCCGGGACAGCTCTGGGGCCAACGTCCTGACTTTC.

The CDR3 DNA sequence: TGCGCCAGCAGGAAGGGGGTTTCCTACGAGCAGTACTTC. Translated: CASRKGVSYEQYF. The V call is TRBV10-1, the J call TRBJ2-7, with D possibly matching TRBD1 (6 bases). Trimming removed 6 bases at V and 1 base at J, with 10 bases between. This CDR3 has 13 amino acids. The V gene's germline CDR1 is WNHNN and CDR2 SYGVQD (reference sequence).

This clone was seen only a few times. The rearrangement uses TRBV18 and TRBJ2-7, with 8 positions matching TRBD2. Germline CDR1 reads KGHSH; CDR2 reads LQKENI. The CDR3 consists of 17 residues. The V segment lost 0 bases and the J segment 0 bases; nucleotides outside the gene matches: 7. The CDR3 loop is CASSPPGSGASSYEQYF. CDR3 nucleotides: TGTGCCAGCTCACCACCGGGTAGCGGGGCTAGCTCCTACGAGCAGTACTTC.

The chain employs TRBV2 and TRBJ2-7; 9 bases are a match to TRBD1. The germline gives CDR1 SNHLY, CDR2 FYNNEI. The J segment lost 2 bases and the V segment lost 8 bases, leaving 10 bases of the junction unmatched. CDR3 length: 15 residues. The CDR3 coding sequence is TGTGCCAGCGGCAAGGGACAGGGCTTAACCTACGAGCAGTACTTC. It translates to CASGKGQGLTYEQYF.

This clone was observed once. The chain employs TRBV9 and TRBJ2-3; the D gene is possibly TRBD1 (5 bases). Germline loops: CDR1 SGDLS, CDR2 YYNGEE. Trimming removed 0 bases from V and 12 bases from J, with 23 bases in between. The CDR3 has 16 residues. The chain's CDR3 is CASSVEGNGASNKQYF. The CDR3 nucleotides read TGTGCCAGCAGCGTAGAAGGTAATGGGGCCTCCAATAAACAGTATTTT.

The rearrangement uses TRBV28 and TRBJ1-6, with TRBD1 matching 7 bases. The CDR3 has 15 residues. Germline CDR1 MDHEN, CDR2 SYDVKM. The V segment lost 6 bases and the J segment 7 bases; nucleotides outside the gene matches: 9. Written as DNA, the CDR3 is TGTGCCAGCAGAAAGGGGGCTCCCCCCAATTCACCCCTCCACTTT. As protein: CASRKGAPPNSPLHF.

This chain joins TRBV6-5 and TRBJ1-4; tentative D call: TRBD1 (5 bases). Trimming shortened V by 5 bases and J by 7 bases, and 17 bases separated the two germline ends. The CDR3 spans 15 residues. Per the germline V gene, CDR1 is MNHEY and CDR2 is SVGAGI. The DNA of the CDR3 is TGTGCCAGCAGTCGTAGGACACTCGGGGGTGAAAAACTGTTTTTT. It translates to CASSRRTLGGEKLFF.

This chain joins TRBV2 and TRBJ2-7; the match to TRBD1 covers 11 bases. The CDR3 is 16 residues long. The V segment lost 8 bases and the J segment 4 bases; nucleotides outside the gene matches: 13. From germline, CDR1 is SNHLY and CDR2 FYNNEI. The CDR3: CASVWVPGTGGYEQYF. CDR3 nucleotides: TGTGCCAGCGTTTGGGTTCCCGGGACAGGGGGGTACGAGCAGTACTTC.

The chain is built from TRBV2 and TRBJ1-1; no firm D call. The CDR3 is 12 residues long. CDR1 SNHLY and CDR2 FYNNEI come from the germline V gene. The ends were cut back, 5 bases at V and 7 bases at J, with 11 bases in the middle. CDR3: CASSNTGVEAFF. The CDR3 bases are TGTGCCAGCAGTAACACGGGTGTTGAAGCTTTCTTT.

The chain is built from TRBV4-1 and TRBJ1-5; D is unresolved. V lost 4 bases, J lost 2 bases, and 12 bases lay in between. The germline V gene encodes CDR1 MGHRA and CDR2 YSYEKL. CDR3 size: 15 residues. The CDR3 here is CASSPEVDGNQPQHF. CDR3 nucleotide sequence: TGCGCCAGCAGCCCCGAGGTTGATGGCAATCAGCCCCAGCATTTT.

The chain combines TRBV6-6 with TRBJ2-1, with D possibly matching TRBD2 (7 bases). The V and J ends lost 6 bases and 9 bases respectively, with 15 bases between them. Germline V gene data show CDR1 as MNHNY and CDR2 as SVGAGI (reference sequence). CDR3 size: 13 residues. CDR3 region: CASRPGGQVEQFF. DNA for the CDR3: TGTGCCAGCAGACCCGGGGGGCAGGTTGAGCAGTTCTTC.

V and J are TRBV2 and TRBJ1-5, with D perhaps matching TRBD1 (5 bases). This CDR3 region has 14 residues. Germline assignment: CDR1 SNHLY and CDR2 FYNNEI. Between the trimmed V and J ends, which lost 1 base and 3 bases, there was a span of 7 bases. The CDR3 nucleotides are TGTGCCAGCAGTGAAGGGACACTCAATCAGCCCCAGCATTTT. It encodes CASSEGTLNQPQHF.

This sequence joins TRBV3-1 (or the pseudogene TRBV3-2) and TRBJ2-2; D is possibly TRBD2 (5 bases). V was shortened by 4 bases and J by 4 bases, with 13 bases between the two germline ends. Germline CDR1 LGHDT, CDR2 YNNKEL (reference sequence). CDR3 length equals 15 residues. CDR3 region: CASSLLGVGTGELFF. DNA for the CDR3: TGTGCCAGCAGCCTTCTCGGGGTTGGCACCGGGGAGCTGTTTTTT.

This sequence joins TRBV2 and TRBJ2-7; no definite D call. The V and J ends lost 7 bases and 0 bases respectively, with 16 bases between them. Germline lookup yields CDR1 SNHLY and CDR2 FYNNEI. The CDR3 loop spans 15 amino acids. The CDR3 loop reads CASIIEHRPSYEQYF. CDR3 nucleotide sequence: TGTGCCAGCATTATCGAACACCGACCCTCCTACGAGCAGTACTTC.

The chain is built from TRBV5-6 and TRBJ1-6; TRBD1 is a possible D gene (6 bases). The CDR3 is made up of 18 amino acids. Looked up from germline, CDR1 is SGHDT and CDR2 is YYEEEE. V was shortened by 1 base and J by 4 bases, with 18 bases between the two germline ends. The CDR3 loop is CASSLSAAGARYNSPLHF. CDR3 nucleotides: TGTGCCAGCAGCTTGTCGGCGGCAGGGGCGCGATATAATTCACCCCTCCACTTT.

The rearrangement uses TRBV6-2 or TRBV6-3 and TRBJ1-2, with TRBD1 as a possible D gene (6 bases). The CDR3 has 12 amino acids. Trimming took off 5 bases at V and 4 bases at J, with 8 bases between the two ends. The V gene's germline CDR1 is MNHEY and CDR2 SVGEGT. The DNA of the CDR3 is TGTGCCAGCAGTACAGGGACCTATGGCTACACCTTC. As protein: CASSTGTYGYTF.

The J gene is TRBJ2-3, the V gene TRBV9, with 8 bases aligning to TRBD2. Germline trimming cut 0 bases from V and 12 bases from J; bases unmatched to any gene: 9. This CDR3 region has 14 residues. Germline CDR1 is SGDLS and CDR2 is YYNGEE. The CDR3 sequence is CASSVVGLGLKQYF. The DNA of the CDR3 is TGTGCCAGCAGCGTAGTGGGACTAGGCCTTAAACAGTATTTT.

This clone has only one observation. The rearrangement uses TRBV30 and TRBJ1-6; D possibly corresponds to TRBD1 (5 bases). CDR3 size: 15 residues. CDR1 GTSNPN and CDR2 SVGIG come from the germline V gene (reference sequence). V was pared by 4 bases and J by 8 bases, with 18 bases between. DNA for the CDR3: TGTGCCTGGATGAGGGGTTCCCGGGGGTATTCACCCCTCCACTTT. Its protein product is CAWMRGSRGYSPLHF.

The chain carries TRBV15 and TRBJ2-7; 8 bases line up with TRBD1. Germline loops: CDR1 LNHNV, CDR2 YYDKDF (reference sequence). CDR3 length equals 16 residues. V lost 3 bases, J lost 0 bases, and 7 bases stayed unmatched. In nucleotides, the CDR3 is TGTGCCACCAGCAGGGGGACAGGTTCGAGCTCCTACGAGCAGTACTTC. It is translated as CATSRGTGSSSYEQYF.

The rearrangement links TRBV9 to TRBJ2-1; possibly TRBD2 for D (7 bases). Deletions cut 7 bases from V and 3 bases from J, with 14 bases between. Germline V gives CDR1 SGDLS, CDR2 YYNGEE. This CDR3 spans 14 amino acids. CDR3 loop: CASVAGAIYNEQFF. CDR3 nucleotides: TGTGCCAGCGTGGCGGGGGCCATCTACAATGAGCAGTTCTTC.

The gene calls are TRBV9 and TRBJ2-7; 15 nucleotides align to TRBD2. The CDR3 runs 16 residues. V trimming: 4 bases; J trimming: 2 bases; junction bases outside the gene matches: 4. Germline-derived CDR1 and CDR2 are SGDLS and YYNGEE. The chain's CDR3 is CASSPRTSGRAYEQYF. The CDR3 region has the DNA TGTGCCAGCAGCCCAAGGACTAGCGGGAGGGCCTACGAGCAGTACTTC. The whole variable domain, filled in from reference TRBV9 and TRBJ2-7, reads DSGVTQTPKHLITATGQRVTLRCSPRSGDLSVYWYQQSLDQGLQFLIQYYNGEERAKGNILERFSAQQFPDLHSELNLSSLELGDSALYFCASSPRTSGRAYEQYFGPGTRLTVT.